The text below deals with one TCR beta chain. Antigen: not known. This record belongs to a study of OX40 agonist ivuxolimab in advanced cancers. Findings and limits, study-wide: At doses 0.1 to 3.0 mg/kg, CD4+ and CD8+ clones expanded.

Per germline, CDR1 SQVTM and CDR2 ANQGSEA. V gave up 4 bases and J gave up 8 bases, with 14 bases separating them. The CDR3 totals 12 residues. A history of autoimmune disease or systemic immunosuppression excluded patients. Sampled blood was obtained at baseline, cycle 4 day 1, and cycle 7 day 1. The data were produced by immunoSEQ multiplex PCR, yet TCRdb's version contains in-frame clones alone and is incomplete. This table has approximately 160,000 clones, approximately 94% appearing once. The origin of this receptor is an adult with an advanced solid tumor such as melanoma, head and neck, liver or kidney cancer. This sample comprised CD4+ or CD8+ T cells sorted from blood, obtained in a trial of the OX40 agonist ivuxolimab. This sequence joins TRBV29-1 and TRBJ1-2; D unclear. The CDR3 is CSVGWGMGGYTF. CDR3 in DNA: TGCAGCGTTGGGTGGGGAATGGGAGGCTACACCTTC.